The next 32 T cell receptor beta chains were all read from a single sample in a study of T cell repertoires in cytomegalovirus infection. One entry per CDR3 protein results from TCRdb running MiXCR on the reads. This sample carries about 460,000 distinct CDR3 sequences, about 11% of them seen once, and the ten largest clones take roughly 10%. Material for sequencing was PBMCs. The receptors stem from a human donor in good health (CMV status not recorded). Some clones in this sample may be carry-over from other donors' samples.

Many counts were recorded for this clonotype. This chain joins TRBV7-8 and TRBJ2-3; 8 bases agree with TRBD2. The CDR3 length is 16 residues. V shed 5 bases, J shed 5 bases, and the junction held 12 bases outside the gene matches. Germline CDR1 and CDR2: SGHVS and FQNEAQ. The CDR3 sequence: CASSPQGLVEGDTQYF. CDR3 in DNA: TGTGCCAGCAGCCCCCAGGGACTAGTGGAGGGAGATACGCAGTATTTT.

The chain recombines TRBV29-1 with TRBJ1-3, with a weak D call TRBD1 (6 bases). The CDR3 extends over 15 amino acids. The V gene lost 4 bases and the J gene lost 0 bases, with 13 bases spanning the gap. CDR1 is SQVTM, CDR2 ANQGSEA, per germline. The CDR3 loop is CSVGNGQNSGNTIYF. In DNA, the CDR3 is TGCAGCGTTGGAAATGGACAGAACTCTGGAAACACCATATATTTT.

There are many counts of this clonotype. J is TRBJ1-4 and V is TRBV4-1; D is possibly TRBD1 (5 bases). Germline V gene lookup returns CDR1 MGHRA and CDR2 YSYEKL. The CDR3 covers 15 residues. Trimming shortened V by 1 base and J by 8 bases, and 14 bases separated the two germline ends. The CDR3: CASSQGGRVREKLFF. The CDR3 DNA reads TGCGCCAGCAGCCAAGGGGGCCGGGTTAGGGAAAAACTGTTTTTT.

CDR3 region: CASSRSGQYTEAFF. The CDR3 DNA reads as TGTGCCAGCTCCCGTAGCGGGCAGTACACTGAAGCTTTCTTT. V gene TRBV18 combines with J gene TRBJ1-1; D is uncertain. Germline lookup yields CDR1 KGHSH and CDR2 LQKENI. CDR3 length: 14 amino acids. V was pared by 6 bases and J by 3 bases, with 14 bases between.

This clonotype has ten or more counts. The J gene is TRBJ1-4, the V gene TRBV6-1; D is unclear. V dropped 5 bases and J dropped 6 bases, with 13 bases sitting between them. The V gene's germline CDR1 is MNHNS and CDR2 SASEGT. The length of the CDR3 is 14 residues. This CDR3 is CASSRGADHEKLFF. The CDR3 DNA reads TGTGCCAGCAGTCGGGGAGCAGACCATGAAAAACTGTTTTTT.

This clonotype was detected a few times. This chain uses TRBV18 with TRBJ2-6; weak D call: TRBD2 (6 bases). The germline V gene encodes CDR1 KGHSH and CDR2 LQKENI. This CDR3 is built from 15 residues. V dropped 5 bases and J dropped 3 bases, with 11 bases sitting between them. CDR3 bases: TGTGCCAGCTCAAATCGGGGGAGTGGGGCCAACGTCCTGACTTTC. It encodes CASSNRGSGANVLTF.

There are a few counts of this clonotype. The rearrangement joins TRBV6-1 to TRBJ2-7; D is uncertain. From germline, CDR1 is MNHNS and CDR2 SASEGT. The CDR3 covers 14 residues. V lost 3 bases and J 2 bases, leaving 11 bases between the germline ends. The CDR3 sequence is CASSDQTVTYEQYF. CDR3 DNA: TGTGCCAGCAGTGACCAGACGGTAACCTACGAGCAGTACTTC.

This chain's CDR3 is CASRRDSHTGELFF. The CDR3 DNA reads TGTGCCAGCAGGAGGGACTCACACACCGGGGAGCTGTTTTTT. The V gene is TRBV6-6, the J gene TRBJ2-2; tentative D call: TRBD2 (6 bases). CDR1 MNHNY and CDR2 SVGAGI come from the germline V gene (reference sequence). The CDR3 has 14 amino acids. V lost 6 bases and J lost 3, with 11 bases in between.

This clonotype was observed many times. The chain uses TRBV7-9 and TRBJ2-2, with a tentative D call TRBD1 (6 bases). Germline V gives CDR1 SEHNR, CDR2 FQNEAQ (reference sequence). The CDR3 consists of 15 residues. The V and J ends lost 10 bases and 1 base respectively, with 16 bases between them. This CDR3 reads CANHPGTRNTGELFF. As DNA, the CDR3 is TGTGCCAACCACCCCGGGACAAGGAACACCGGGGAGCTGTTTTTT.

This clonotype was seen only a few times. The J gene is TRBJ2-1, the V gene TRBV5-4; no reliable D call. The CDR3 spans 12 residues. Germline CDR1 and CDR2: SGHNT and YYREEE (reference sequence). Trimming pared 7 bases from V and 5 bases from J, leaving 10 bases between. In nucleotides, the CDR3 is TGTGCCAGCCCAGGATGGGACAATGAGCAGTTCTTC. Encoded protein: CASPGWDNEQFF.

At least ten counts were recorded for this clonotype. The V and J genes are TRBV7-8 and TRBJ2-2; 8 bases agree with TRBD2. CDR1 is SGHVS, CDR2 FQNEAQ, per germline. The CDR3 spans 16 residues. Trimming removed 1 base from V and 5 bases from J; junction bases left unmatched: 6. CDR3: CASSLEREGGTGELFF. The CDR3 bases are TGTGCCAGCAGCTTAGAACGGGAGGGTGGAACCGGGGAGCTGTTTTTT.

This clonotype came up many times. V gene TRBV7-8 combines with J gene TRBJ2-7, with 9 nucleotides matching TRBD1. Germline V CDR1 and CDR2: SGHVS, FQNEAQ. The CDR3 sequence is 14 residues long. J lost 3 bases, V lost 6 bases, and 6 bases had no gene match. The CDR3: CASRFGTGNYEQYF. The DNA of the CDR3 is TGTGCCAGCAGGTTCGGGACAGGGAACTACGAGCAGTACTTC.

V usage is TRBV11-2 and J usage is TRBJ1-3; 7 bases line up with TRBD1. V was pared by 1 base and J by 4 bases, with 4 bases of the junction left unmatched. Germline lookup yields CDR1 SGHAT and CDR2 FQNNGV. This CDR3 is built from 15 residues. CDR3 nucleotides: TGTGCCAGCAGCTTAGTGGGGACAGCCGGAAACACCATATATTTT. Its translation is CASSLVGTAGNTIYF.

V usage is TRBV28 and J usage is TRBJ2-7, with TRBD2 as a possible D gene (5 bases). Per the germline V gene, CDR1 is MDHEN and CDR2 is SYDVKM. The ends were cut back, 3 bases at V and 3 bases at J, with 12 bases in the middle. The CDR3 spans 14 residues. The chain's CDR3 is CASSFFRGFYEQYF. DNA for the CDR3: TGTGCCAGCAGTTTTTTCAGAGGGTTCTACGAGCAGTACTTC.

Here the CDR3 reads CAISDGGGGFENTEAFF. CDR3 bases: TGTGCCATCAGTGATGGGGGGGGCGGCTTTGAGAACACTGAAGCTTTCTTT. The chain carries TRBV10-3 and TRBJ1-1, with D perhaps matching TRBD1 (6 bases). Between the trimmed V and J ends, which lost 3 bases and 1 base, there was a span of 18 bases. This CDR3 region has 17 residues. Germline V CDR1 and CDR2: ENHRY, SYGVKD.

This clonotype was seen repeatedly, ten times or more. The chain is built from TRBV7-9 and TRBJ1-4; 8 bases align to TRBD1. Germline V gene data show CDR1 as SEHNR and CDR2 as FQNEAQ (reference sequence). The CDR3 is 14 residues long. The trim removed 4 bases at V and 3 bases at J, leaving 1 base unmatched. The CDR3 sequence: CASSWTGSNEKLFF. Here the CDR3 DNA reads TGTGCCAGCAGCTGGACAGGGTCTAATGAAAAACTGTTTTTT.

In this sample, this clonotype turned up a few times. The rearrangement uses TRBV2 and TRBJ2-7; the D gene is possibly TRBD1 (6 bases). Trimming removed 3 bases from V and 0 bases from J, with 12 bases in between. The CDR3 covers 15 residues. In germline, CDR1 is SNHLY, CDR2 FYNNEI. In nucleotides, the CDR3 is TGTGCCAGCAGTGACGGGACACTCGTCTCCTACGAGCAGTACTTC. Protein sequence: CASSDGTLVSYEQYF.

This clonotype turned up a few times. The V and J genes are TRBV12-3 or TRBV12-4 and TRBJ2-1; D is unresolved. Trimming removed 7 bases at V and 3 bases at J, with 16 bases between. The CDR3 extends over 15 amino acids. For the CDR3, the DNA is TGTGCCAGCACTTCTCCTCTCGGGTTCTACAATGAGCAGTTCTTC. Translated: CASTSPLGFYNEQFF.

In its sample, this clonotype was seen many times. The CDR3 DNA reads TGTGCCAGCAGCTCGTCGGGCAGGTATAGCAATCAGCCCCAGCATTTT. Amino acids: CASSSSGRYSNQPQHF. This chain uses TRBV11-3 with TRBJ1-5; the D is unclear. Trimming stripped 4 bases from V and 0 bases from J, with 13 bases between. Germline V gene sequence: CDR1 SGHNT, CDR2 YENEEA. The CDR3 has 16 residues.

This clonotype was counted only a few times. V is TRBV19 and J is TRBJ1-1; D gene uncertain. Trimming pared 3 bases from V and 7 bases from J, leaving 12 bases between. Germline V gene lookup returns CDR1 LNHDA and CDR2 SQIVND (reference sequence). This CDR3 spans 13 amino acids. CDR3 DNA: TGTGCCAGTAGTATGAACAGTTGGGGTGAAGCTTTCTTT. Protein: CASSMNSWGEAFF.

This chain joins TRBV11-2 and TRBJ2-1; 7 nucleotides agree with TRBD2. The CDR3 runs 16 residues. The junction had 11 bases not matched to a gene; V was cut back by 5 bases and J by 4 bases. Germline values: CDR1 SGHAT, CDR2 FQNNGV. The CDR3 here is CASSREAGAGYNEQFF. The CDR3, as DNA: TGTGCCAGCAGCCGTGAGGCGGGAGCGGGTTACAATGAGCAGTTCTTC. The variable domain in full, completed from reference TRBV11-2 and TRBJ2-1, reads EAGVAQSPRYKIIEKRQSVAFWCNPISGHATLYWYQQILGQGPKLLIQFQNNGVVDDSQLPKDRFSAERLKGVDSTLKIQPAKLEDSAVYLCASSREAGAGYNEQFFGPGTRLTVL.

This clonotype was detected ten times or more. This chain uses TRBV27 with TRBJ2-7; 7 nucleotides line up with TRBD1. The germline V gene encodes CDR1 MNHEY and CDR2 SMNVEV (reference sequence). V trimming: 2 bases; J trimming: 2 bases; junction bases outside the gene matches: 3. The CDR3 contains 14 residues. The CDR3 sequence: CASSLGDSTYEQYF. The CDR3 region has the DNA TGTGCCAGCAGTTTAGGGGACAGTACCTACGAGCAGTACTTC.

Many counts were recorded for this clonotype. The CDR3 nucleotides read TGTGCCAGCAACACAGGGTCCGGGGAGCTGTTTTTT. Protein product: CASNTGSGELFF. The V gene is TRBV2, the J gene TRBJ2-2, with a possible D match to TRBD1 (6 bases). CDR3 length equals 12 residues. Germline V gives CDR1 SNHLY, CDR2 FYNNEI. V was pared by 7 bases and J by 6 bases, with 9 bases between.

This clonotype was seen repeatedly, ten times or more. The CDR3 here is CASSSKIWEYNEQFF. The CDR3 DNA reads as TGTGCCAGCAGTTCGAAGATATGGGAATACAATGAGCAGTTCTTC. The chain links TRBV12-3 or TRBV12-4 to TRBJ2-1; D uncertain. With 4 bases removed from V and 4 bases from J, the gap between germline ends came to 14 bases. The CDR3 is 15 residues long.

V gene TRBV20-1 combines with J gene TRBJ2-3; possibly TRBD1 for D (6 bases). This CDR3 is built from 14 residues. The V end lost 0 bases, the J end lost 4 bases, and 11 bases lay between the germline ends. CDR1 and CDR2 (germline): DFQATT, SNEGSKA (reference sequence). CDR3: CSARETGEADTQYF. The CDR3 nucleotides are TGCAGTGCTAGAGAGACAGGCGAGGCAGATACGCAGTATTTT.

In its sample, this clonotype was seen many times. CDR3 DNA: TGTGCCAGCAGTCCCCTAAGGGATACGCAGTATTTT. It yields the protein CASSPLRDTQYF. The V call is TRBV12-3 or TRBV12-4, the J call TRBJ2-3; the D is unclear. The CDR3 is 12 amino acids. With 5 bases removed from V and 6 bases from J, the gap between germline ends came to 9 bases.

The chain uses TRBV5-1 and TRBJ2-6; possible D gene TRBD1, 6 bases. The V gene's germline CDR1 is SGHRS and CDR2 YFSETQ. The V end lost 0 bases, the J end lost 2 bases, and 9 bases lay between the germline ends. CDR3 length: 16 residues. This CDR3 reads CASSLEAGAGANVLTF. CDR3 DNA: TGCGCCAGCAGCTTGGAGGCAGGGGCTGGGGCCAACGTCCTGACTTTC.

This clonotype has ten or more counts. The rearrangement links TRBV19 to TRBJ2-7; 9 positions agree with TRBD1. V was pared by 3 bases and J by 4 bases, with 1 base of the junction left unmatched. The CDR3 is 13 amino acids. CDR1 is LNHDA and CDR2 is SQIVND in the germline V gene (reference sequence). The CDR3 loop reads CASSIGTGYEQYF. In nucleotides, the CDR3 is TGTGCCAGTAGTATCGGGACAGGGTACGAGCAGTACTTC.

This clonotype was seen at least ten times. This chain links TRBV10-3 with TRBJ2-1; D perhaps matches TRBD2 (5 bases). Germline V CDR1 and CDR2: ENHRY, SYGVKD. The V end was cut by 6 bases, the J end by 10 bases, with 13 bases between. The CDR3 spans 12 residues. The chain's CDR3 is CAIRGSVSEQFF. The CDR3 bases are TGTGCCATCAGGGGGAGTGTTAGCGAGCAGTTCTTC.

This sequence joins TRBV20-1 and TRBJ1-5; the match to TRBD1 covers 7 bases. The CDR3 runs to 17 residues. Trimming took 2 bases from V and 3 from J; bases not matched to a gene: 13. CDR1 and CDR2 (germline): DFQATT, SNEGSKA (reference sequence). The CDR3 spells CSARNLFGDSYNQPQHF. The CDR3 nucleotides read TGCAGTGCTAGAAATCTCTTCGGGGACAGCTACAATCAGCCCCAGCATTTT.

The chain employs TRBV18 and TRBJ1-1; 7 nucleotides align to TRBD1. The junction had 14 bases not matched to a gene; V was cut back by 2 bases and J by 11 bases. This CDR3 contains 15 residues. Looked up from germline, CDR1 is KGHSH and CDR2 is LQKENI. CDR3 protein: CASSPAQGNFKTAFF. The CDR3 DNA follows: TGTGCCAGCTCACCAGCACAGGGGAATTTCAAAACGGCTTTCTTT.

This clonotype was observed at least ten times. CDR3: CASSQRTLGTGELFF. The DNA of the CDR3 is TGTGCCAGCAGCCAGCGGACCCTCGGCACCGGGGAGCTGTTTTTT. The V and J genes are TRBV5-5 and TRBJ2-2; possibly TRBD2 for D (5 bases). This CDR3 is 15 amino acids long. Trimming pared 4 bases from V and 4 bases from J, leaving 14 bases between. The V gene's germline CDR1 is SGHKS and CDR2 YYEKEE (reference sequence).